Listed below are T cell receptor beta chains from one sample, sequenced in a study of sequential checkpoint blockade in melanoma. Generated by immunoSEQ multiplex PCR, the TCRdb table keeps only in-frame clones and is missing some. The sample has about 15,000 clones; around 77% are singletons. The sample here was CD8+ T cells sorted from blood (inferred from file names), taken from a patient given nivolumab and ipilimumab in sequence. Receptor source: a human donor with melanoma. The CDR3 runs from the conserved cysteine through the conserved F or W. A D gene is named only where the DNA matches it firmly. The size entry is marked missing in some rows and otherwise reads once, few, many or a size class.

14 | TRBJ2-7 | TRBV19 | TRBD1 | NA | CASSSGQGAYEQYF | TGTGCCAGTAGTTCCGGACAGGGGGCGTACGAGCAGTACTTC
14 | TRBJ1-2 | TRBV30 | NA | few | CAWGGEGSNYGYTF | TGTGCCTGGGGGGGGGAGGGTTCGAACTATGGCTACACCTTC
12 | TRBJ2-7 | TRBV13 | NA | NA | CASRGQAYEQYF | TGTGCCAGCAGGGGACAAGCTTACGAGCAGTACTTC
16 | TRBJ2-3 | TRBV9 | TRBD2 | NA | CASSPGSGAHTDTQYF | TGTGCCAGCAGCCCAGGTAGCGGGGCCCACACAGATACGCAGTATTTT
15 | TRBJ2-1 | TRBV6-4 | NA | few | CASSDSGSSYNEQFF | TGTGCCAGCAGTGACTCGGGGAGCTCCTACAATGAGCAGTTCTTC
13 | TRBJ2-5 | TRBV7-9 | NA | NA | CASSVGGAETQYF | TGTGCCAGCAGCGTTGGGGGGGCCGAGACCCAGTACTTC
14 | TRBJ2-3 | TRBV7-7 | NA | NA | CASNLYQGTDTQYF | TGTGCTAGCAACTTATACCAGGGGACAGATACGCAGTATTTT
15 | TRBJ2-5 | TRBV28 | NA | NA | CASSLFTRDGETQYF | TGTGCCAGCAGTTTGTTTACCCGCGATGGAGAGACCCAGTACTTC
14 | TRBJ2-5 | TRBV7-9 | NA | NA | CASSLRGARETQYF | TGTGCCAGCAGCTTACGGGGGGCGCGGGAGACCCAGTACTTC
16 | TRBJ2-3 | TRBV4-1 | NA | NA | CASSQDSSVGTDTQYF | TGCGCCAGCAGCCAAGATTCTAGCGTAGGCACAGATACGCAGTATTTT
15 | TRBJ2-4 | TRBV6-1 | TRBD1 | few | CASSAYRGLENIQYF | TGTGCCAGCAGTGCTTACAGGGGGCTTGAAAACATTCAGTACTTC
19 | TRBJ2-1 | TRBV7-9 | TRBD2 | NA | CASSDRLAGGLSSYNEQFF | TGTGCCAGCAGCGATCGACTAGCGGGGGGTTTGAGCTCCTACAATGAGCAGTTCTTC
15 | TRBJ1-4 | TRBV7-9 | NA | NA | CASSPPRGGNEKLFF | TGTGCCAGCAGCCCCCCCAGGGGCGGAAATGAAAAACTGTTTTTT
14 | TRBJ1-4 | TRBV7-6 | NA | NA | CASSQTNNNEKLFF | TGTGCCAGCAGCCAGACAAATAATAATGAAAAACTGTTTTTT
14 | TRBJ1-5 | TRBV7-9 | NA | few | CASSSLPNGEPQHF | TGTGCCAGCAGCTCCTTGCCGAATGGAGAGCCCCAGCATTTT
13 | TRBJ2-1 | TRBV28 | TRBD2 | NA | CATERDPRDEQFF | TGTGCCACCGAGCGGGATCCTCGGGATGAGCAGTTCTTC
15 | TRBJ2-2 | TRBV2 | NA | NA | CASSEVSGQLWELFF | TGTGCCAGCAGTGAAGTGAGTGGACAGCTGTGGGAGCTGTTTTTT
15 | TRBJ1-5 | TRBV27 | TRBD1 | NA | CASSPNRGNNQPQHF | TGTGCCAGCAGTCCCAACAGGGGAAACAATCAGCCCCAGCATTTT
15 | TRBJ2-7 | TRBV5-3 | NA | NA | CASSQDAGGLYEQYF | TGCGCCAGCAGCCAAGATGCTGGGGGACTTTACGAGCAGTACTTC
16 | TRBJ2-1 | TRBV18 | NA | once | CASSPYGGGVGDEQFF | TGTGCCAGCTCACCCTATGGGGGGGGCGTGGGCGATGAGCAGTTCTTC
17 | TRBJ2-1 | TRBV6-4 | TRBD1 | NA | CASSDGQGASVIHEQFF | TGTGCCAGCAGTGACGGACAGGGGGCATCGGTAATACATGAGCAGTTCTTC
13 | TRBJ1-2 | TRBV6-1 | NA | NA | CASSDLRGYGYTF | TGTGCCAGCAGTGACCTCAGGGGCTATGGCTACACCTTC
15 | TRBJ2-7 | TRBV7-8 | TRBD2 | NA | CASSLTSGRAYEQYF | TGTGCCAGCAGCTTAACTAGCGGGAGAGCTTACGAGCAGTACTTC
15 | TRBJ2-4 | TRBV28 | NA | NA | CASSPPSLAKNIQYF | TGTGCCAGCAGCCCCCCCTCCCTAGCCAAAAACATTCAGTACTTC
17 | TRBJ2-7 | TRBV4-1 | TRBD1 | medium-sized | CASSQDPGQVTSYEQYF | TGCGCCAGCAGCCAAGACCCGGGACAGGTGACCTCCTACGAGCAGTACTTC
14 | TRBJ2-7 | TRBV5-1 | NA | few | CASSSEEISYEQYF | TGCGCCAGCAGCTCGGAGGAAATCTCCTACGAGCAGTACTTC
15 | TRBJ2-2 | TRBV18 | NA | few | CASSPAPRSTGELFF | TGTGCCAGCTCACCAGCCCCCCGTAGTACCGGGGAGCTGTTTTTT
15 | TRBJ2-7 | TRBV9 | TRBD1 | NA | CASSPDDRATGEQYF | TGTGCCAGCAGCCCAGATGACAGGGCCACGGGCGAGCAGTACTTC
15 | TRBJ2-5 | TRBV5-4 | TRBD2 | NA | CASTEEAGGSETQYF | TGTGCCAGCACCGAAGAGGCGGGAGGTTCAGAGACCCAGTACTTC
18 | TRBJ2-3 | TRBV7-6 | TRBD2 | NA | CASSLESSVAGGPDTQYF | TGTGCCAGCAGCTTAGAATCGTCTGTAGCGGGGGGACCAGATACGCAGTATTTT
15 | TRBJ2-1 | TRBV5-1 | NA | NA | CASTELRVLDNEQFF | TGCGCCAGCACAGAACTCAGGGTATTAGACAATGAGCAGTTCTTC
15 | TRBJ2-7 | TRBV4-2 | TRBD2 | NA | CASSQELAGGIAGIF | TGTGCCAGCAGCCAAGAACTCGCGGGGGGAATAGCGGGGATATTC
14 | TRBJ2-7 | TRBV5-6 | TRBD2 | NA | CASSWTSGAYEQYF | TGTGCCAGCAGCTGGACTAGCGGGGCCTACGAGCAGTACTTC
15 | TRBJ2-7 | TRBV27 | NA | once | CASSYGQYTSYEQYF | TGTGCCAGCAGTTATGGGCAGTACACTTCCTACGAGCAGTACTTC
16 | TRBJ2-1 | TRBV7-8 | TRBD1 | NA | CASSPGQGQAYNEQFF | TGTGCCAGCAGCCCAGGACAGGGACAGGCCTACAATGAGCAGTTCTTC
12 | TRBJ2-7 | TRBV7-9 | NA | NA | CASSRRVYEQYF | TGTGCCAGCAGCCGCAGGGTTTACGAGCAGTACTTC
14 | TRBJ2-7 | TRBV15 | TRBD1 | NA | CATSSRDRTYEQYF | TGTGCCACCAGCAGCCGGGACAGAACATACGAGCAGTACTTC
13 | TRBJ2-2 | TRBV29-1 | TRBD1 | once | CSVDQGATGELFF | TGCAGCGTTGACCAGGGGGCTACCGGGGAGCTGTTTTTT
18 | TRBJ2-2 | TRBV4-3 | TRBD2 | NA | CASSQVWTSGGYTGELFF | TGCGCCAGCAGCCAAGTCTGGACTAGCGGGGGATACACCGGGGAGCTGTTTTTT
15 | TRBJ2-7 | TRBV5-1 | TRBD2 | NA | CASRLTSGSSYEQYF | TGCGCCAGCAGACTAACTAGCGGGAGCTCCTACGAGCAGTACTTC
10 | TRBJ2-1 | TRBV5-3 | NA | few | CANQGNEQFF | TGTGCCAATCAGGGCAATGAGCAGTTCTTC
17 | TRBJ2-6 | TRBV7-8 | NA | NA | CASSLEGGGSGANVLTF | TGTGCCAGCAGCTTAGAGGGAGGGGGCTCTGGGGCCAACGTCCTGACTTTC
14 | TRBJ1-2 | TRBV6-5 | TRBD1 | many | CASSLQGANYGYTF | TGTGCCAGCAGTTTACAGGGGGCTAACTATGGCTACACCTTC
18 | TRBJ2-3 | TRBV2 | TRBD1 | NA | CATPRQGKAGPTTDTQYF | TGTGCCACCCCTAGACAGGGGAAAGCGGGCCCTACCACAGATACGCAGTATTTT
13 | TRBJ1-1 | TRBV27 | NA | NA | CASSSQGNTEAFF | TGTGCCAGCAGTTCTCAGGGGAACACTGAAGCTTTCTTT
14 | TRBJ2-3 | TRBV6-4 | TRBD2 | NA | CASSASGSTDTQYF | TGTGCCAGCAGTGCTAGCGGGAGCACAGATACGCAGTATTTT
17 | TRBJ2-1 | TRBV4-1 | NA | NA | CASSQDPGIVSYNEQFF | TGCGCCAGCAGCCAAGATCCAGGGATCGTCTCCTACAATGAGCAGTTCTTC
16 | TRBJ1-2 | TRBV10-3 | NA | NA | CAISGDREGGAYGYTF | TGTGCCATCAGTGGGGATAGGGAGGGAGGAGCGTATGGCTACACCTTC
13 | TRBJ2-2 | TRBV27 | NA | NA | CASSKRSTGELFF | TGTGCCAGCAGTAAGCGTTCCACCGGGGAGCTGTTTTTT
15 | TRBJ2-2 | TRBV18 | NA | NA | CASSPPVQGAGELFF | TGTGCCAGCTCACCACCTGTCCAAGGGGCCGGGGAGCTGTTTTTT
11 | TRBJ1-2 | TRBV25-1 | NA | NA | CASLGGSGYTF | TGTGCCAGCCTGGGAGGTTCCGGCTACACCTTC
15 | TRBJ2-1 | TRBV5-1 | TRBD2 | NA | CASSLTRGAYNEQFF | TGCGCCAGCAGCTTGACGCGGGGGGCCTACAATGAGCAGTTCTTC